The entry below gives a single T cell receptor beta chain sequence along with its context. This entry belongs to a study of control samples from healthy donors and cancer patients. Only in-frame clones appear in the TCRdb table, and some are missing; sequencing was by immunoSEQ multiplex PCR. The table lists around 51,000 clones, almost 90% of them singletons. The CDR3 has 16 amino acids. Germline CDR1 and CDR2: SGHRS and YFSETQ. Trimming removed 4 bases from V and 2 bases from J; junction bases left unmatched: 6. The specimen was PBMCs. This rearrangement joins TRBV5-1 to TRBJ2-5; 12 nucleotides match TRBD2. This receptor was taken from a man aged 50 or older with head and neck cancer. The CDR3 DNA follows: TGCGCCAGCAGCGGTCAGACTAGCGGGGGACAAGAGACCCAGTACTTC. Translating gives CASSGQTSGGQETQYF. Complete variable domain (other parts from reference TRBV5-1 and TRBJ2-5): KAGVTQTPRYLIKTRGQQVTLSCSPISGHRSVSWYQQTPGQGLQFLFEYFSETQRNKGNFPGRFSGRQFSNSRSEMNVSTLELGDSALYLCASSGQTSGGQETQYFGPGTRLLVL.